One sample yielded the 32 T cell receptor beta chains listed below, sequenced in a study of T cells after yellow fever vaccination. TCRdb recomputed calls from the 5' RACE reads with MiXCR, one row per CDR3 protein. Of hundreds of thousands of distinct CDR3 sequences in the sample, roughly 12% were seen once. Specimen: PBMCs, collected on the day of the yellow fever booster vaccination. The receptor set was obtained from a man aged 30 to 39 who received the YFV17D yellow fever vaccine.

The chain has TRBV7-8 and TRBJ2-7, with D tentatively TRBD1 or TRBD2 (6 bases each). Germline V gene sequence: CDR1 SGHVS, CDR2 FQNEAQ. CDR3 length equals 16 residues. The V and J ends lost 1 base and 1 base respectively, with 14 bases between them. The CDR3 DNA is TGTGCCAGCAGCTTAGTGACCGGGGGCCGATCCTACGAGCAGTACTTC. Translated: CASSLVTGGRSYEQYF.

The chain employs TRBV15 and TRBJ2-7; D may be TRBD1 or TRBD2 (5 bases each). V shed 6 bases and J shed 2 bases, with 5 bases lying between them. This CDR3 has 11 residues. Germline lookup yields CDR1 LNHNV and CDR2 YYDKDF (reference sequence). The CDR3 coding sequence is TGTGCCACCAGGGGGGCCTACGAGCAGTACTTC. This sequence encodes CATRGAYEQYF.

This clonotype has more than one count but fewer than ten. The chain couples TRBV24-1 to TRBJ2-7; unclear D gene. CDR1 and CDR2 from the germline V gene are KGHDR and SFDVKD. V gave up 4 bases and J gave up 4 bases, with 16 bases separating them. CDR3 size: 15 residues. The CDR3 spells CATSDDTNGVYEQYF. The CDR3 region has the DNA TGTGCCACCAGTGACGACACAAATGGGGTATACGAGCAGTACTTC.

This clonotype was recorded a few times. The chain couples TRBV29-1 to TRBJ1-2, with D possibly TRBD1 on 5 matching bases. The V and J ends lost 6 bases and 5 bases respectively, with 19 bases between them. Germline V gives CDR1 SQVTM, CDR2 ANQGSEA. The CDR3 contains 14 residues. The CDR3 DNA reads as TGCAGCGTCCTCGGCGCAGGGCTTTCTTATGGCTACACCTTC. Translated, it gives CSVLGAGLSYGYTF.

J is TRBJ2-3 and V is TRBV6-5; tentative D call: TRBD2 (7 bases). The CDR3 runs 17 residues. Looked up from germline, CDR1 is MNHEY and CDR2 is SVGAGI. The V gene lost 0 bases and the J gene lost 3 bases, with 16 bases spanning the gap. CDR3 in amino acids: CASSYSPAGRGTDTQYF. The CDR3 DNA follows: TGTGCCAGCAGTTACTCCCCGGCGGGGAGGGGGACAGATACGCAGTATTTT.

Only a few counts were recorded for this clonotype. The genes are TRBV30 and TRBJ1-6; D is uncertain. V was trimmed by 6 bases and J by 5 bases, leaving 11 bases between them. Germline assignment: CDR1 GTSNPN and CDR2 SVGIG (reference sequence). The CDR3 runs 13 residues. The CDR3: CACDGGNNSPLHF. The CDR3 DNA reads as TGTGCCTGCGACGGAGGGAATAATTCACCCCTCCACTTT.

Only a few counts were recorded for this clonotype. V and J are TRBV5-6 and TRBJ2-5; 14 nucleotides line up with TRBD2. Germline V gene sequence: CDR1 SGHDT, CDR2 YYEEEE. The CDR3 length is 17 residues. With V trimmed by 4 bases and J by 5 bases, 10 bases remained unmatched. CDR3 nucleotide sequence: TGTGCCAGCAGCCCCCGGACTAGCGGGAGGTTTCGGGAGACCCAGTACTTC. Its translation is CASSPRTSGRFRETQYF. Full variable domain (outside the CDR3, taken from reference TRBV5-6 and TRBJ2-5): DAGVTQSPTHLIKTRGQQVTLRCSPKSGHDTVSWYQQALGQGPQFIFQYYEEEERQRGNFPDRFSGHQFPNYSSELNVNALLLGDSALYLCASSPRTSGRFRETQYFGPGTRLLVL.

The J gene is TRBJ2-2, the V gene TRBV7-9; D unclear. Trimming removed 5 bases from V and 7 bases from J, with 20 bases in between. The length of the CDR3 is 16 residues. Germline values: CDR1 SEHNR, CDR2 FQNEAQ (reference sequence). CDR3 loop: CASSPSDRINDGELFF. The CDR3 DNA reads TGTGCCAGCAGCCCCTCGGACCGGATCAATGACGGGGAGCTGTTTTTT.

This clonotype has only one observation. CDR3 sequence: CAVADTDTQYF. CDR3 coding DNA: TGTGCCGTGGCAGACACAGATACGCAGTATTTT. V gene TRBV24-1 combines with J gene TRBJ2-3; D gene unclear. Trimming removed 12 bases from V and 2 bases from J, with 8 bases in between. This CDR3 spans 11 amino acids. Germline assignment: CDR1 KGHDR and CDR2 SFDVKD.

The rearrangement uses TRBV12-3 or TRBV12-4 and TRBJ2-1; D possibly matches TRBD1 or TRBD2 (6 bases each). Trimming stripped 6 bases from V and 6 bases from J, with 9 bases between. This CDR3 has 12 residues. The DNA for the CDR3 is TGTGCCAGCAGACAGGGAGGCAATGAGCAGTTCTTC. It is translated as CASRQGGNEQFF.

This chain joins TRBV15 and TRBJ2-1; no clear D gene. Germline V gene lookup returns CDR1 LNHNV and CDR2 YYDKDF (reference sequence). Trimming shortened V by 3 bases and J by 4 bases, and 22 bases separated the two germline ends. The CDR3 consists of 18 residues. The CDR3, as DNA: TGTGCCACCAGCAGGTCGGTTAGCTCGGCGGCACCATACAATGAGCAGTTCTTC. This translates into CATSRSVSSAAPYNEQFF.

The sample holds a few counts of this clonotype. The V call is TRBV5-1, the J call TRBJ2-7, with TRBD2 matching over 9 bases. The length of the CDR3 is 15 residues. Germline CDR1 and CDR2: SGHRS and YFSETQ. Trimming cost V 1 base and J 4 bases; bases outside gene matches: 6. The CDR3 DNA sequence: TGCGCCAGCAGCTTGTCTAGCGGGAAAGGGTACGAGCAGTACTTC. Protein: CASSLSSGKGYEQYF.

The V and J genes are TRBV5-1 and TRBJ2-4, with TRBD2 identical over 12 bases. The CDR3 totals 18 residues. The trim removed 4 bases at V and 4 bases at J, leaving 12 bases unmatched. Germline V CDR1 and CDR2: SGHRS, YFSETQ. The CDR3 coding sequence is TGCGCCAGCAGCCTAAGGACTAGCGGGGATTCGGTTAAAAACATTCAGTACTTC. This sequence encodes CASSLRTSGDSVKNIQYF.

The chain recombines TRBV12-3 or TRBV12-4 with TRBJ1-2; no clear D. This CDR3 contains 15 residues. Trimming removed 3 bases at V and 2 bases at J, with 13 bases between. The CDR3 nucleotides are TGTGCCAGCAGTTTGGGAACAGTACTAAACTATGGCTACACCTTC. This translates into CASSLGTVLNYGYTF.

This chain joins TRBV18 and TRBJ2-1; D perhaps matches TRBD2 (5 bases). CDR1 is KGHSH, CDR2 LQKENI, per germline. V lost 4 bases and J 1 base, leaving 11 bases between the germline ends. This CDR3 has 15 amino acids. CDR3 coding DNA: TGTGCCAGCTCACTACTAGAGACTTCCTACAATGAGCAGTTCTTC. Translation gives CASSLLETSYNEQFF.

The chain is built from TRBV30 and TRBJ2-1; the D is unclear. The germline V gene encodes CDR1 GTSNPN and CDR2 SVGIG (reference sequence). The CDR3 has 16 amino acids. V gave up 0 bases and J gave up 0 bases, with 12 bases separating them. The CDR3 DNA follows: TGTGCCTGGAGTGTTTCCTTGCGGAGCTCCTACAATGAGCAGTTCTTC. The encoded protein is CAWSVSLRSSYNEQFF. Filled out from reference TRBV30 and TRBJ2-1, the complete variable domain reads SQTIHQWPATLVQPVGSPLSLECTVEGTSNPNLYWYRQAAGRGLQLLFYSVGIGQISSEVPQNLSASRPQDRQFILSSKKLLLSDSGFYLCAWSVSLRSSYNEQFFGPGTRLTVL.

The chain uses TRBV5-1 and TRBJ2-7; 7 bases are a match to TRBD1. The CDR3 has 15 residues. Germline CDR1 is SGHRS and CDR2 is YFSETQ. Losses at the gene ends were 4 bases for V and 1 base for J; bases not matched to a gene: 8. CDR3 DNA sequence: TGCGCCAGCAGCAAGAGACAGGGACAATCCTACGAGCAGTACTTC. This encodes CASSKRQGQSYEQYF.

This chain links TRBV3-1 with TRBJ2-2; 12 bases agree with TRBD2. The germline gives CDR1 LGHDT, CDR2 YNNKEL (reference sequence). V lost 3 bases to trimming and J lost 5 bases; unmatched junction nucleotides: 7. The CDR3 extends over 17 amino acids. The CDR3 sequence is CASSHLTSGRGTGELFF. CDR3 sequence (DNA): TGTGCCAGCAGCCACTTGACTAGCGGGAGAGGGACCGGGGAGCTGTTTTTT.

This chain links TRBV9 with TRBJ2-1; 8 nucleotides match TRBD2. The junction had 15 bases not matched to a gene; V was cut back by 4 bases and J by 6 bases. In germline, CDR1 is SGDLS, CDR2 YYNGEE. This CDR3 is built from 17 residues. CDR3 sequence: CASSWSGSSIYGNEQFF. DNA for the CDR3: TGTGCCAGCAGCTGGAGCGGGAGCTCCATCTACGGCAATGAGCAGTTCTTC.

This clonotype was seen only a few times. V and J are TRBV5-6 and TRBJ2-1; 10 bases line up with TRBD2. The CDR3 loop spans 18 amino acids. With V trimmed by 1 base and J by 5 bases, 12 bases remained unmatched. Per the germline V gene, CDR1 is SGHDT and CDR2 is YYEEEE. This CDR3 reads CASSLITSGAERHNEQFF. The CDR3 DNA is TGTGCCAGCAGCTTGATCACTAGCGGGGCCGAGCGGCACAATGAGCAGTTCTTC.

The chain is built from TRBV5-1 and TRBJ2-7; 9 nucleotides line up with TRBD1. V lost 6 bases to trimming and J lost 0 bases; unmatched junction nucleotides: 7. Germline values: CDR1 SGHRS, CDR2 YFSETQ. CDR3 size: 15 residues. The CDR3 loop reads CASMRGQGSSYEQYF. The CDR3, as DNA: TGCGCCAGCATGCGGGGACAGGGTAGCTCCTACGAGCAGTACTTC.

The chain joins TRBV20-1 to TRBJ2-2; 7 bases match TRBD1. The CDR3 covers 14 residues. After removal of 0 bases from V and 3 bases from J, the junction contained 1 base not matched to a gene. Germline V gene lookup returns CDR1 DFQATT and CDR2 SNEGSKA (reference sequence). Here the CDR3 reads CSAREGQYTGELFF. The CDR3 DNA sequence: TGCAGTGCTAGAGAGGGACAGTACACCGGGGAGCTGTTTTTT.

This clonotype was seen only a few times. The chain recombines TRBV28 with TRBJ1-2; D perhaps matches TRBD1 (6 bases). The V end was cut by 6 bases, the J end by 8 bases, with 13 bases between. The CDR3 has 12 residues. Germline V lookup: CDR1 MDHEN, CDR2 SYDVKM. The CDR3 sequence: CASSTGFRGYTF. As DNA, the CDR3 is TGTGCCAGCAGCACAGGGTTTCGGGGCTACACCTTC.

This clonotype appeared a few times. V is TRBV4-3 and J is TRBJ2-7, with D perhaps matching TRBD2 (6 bases). V shed 0 bases and J shed 4 bases, with 16 bases lying between them. The CDR3 spans 16 residues. Germline CDR1 reads LGHNA; CDR2 reads YSLEER. CDR3 amino acids: CASSQERDWPEYEQYF. DNA for the CDR3: TGCGCCAGCAGCCAAGAGCGGGATTGGCCCGAATACGAGCAGTACTTC.

This clonotype occurred a few times. This chain connects TRBV10-1 to TRBJ2-3, with TRBD2 matching 14 bases. Unmatched junction bases numbered 8, after V lost 5 bases and J lost 7 bases. CDR3 size: 16 residues. Germline CDR1 is WNHNN and CDR2 is SYGVQD (reference sequence). The CDR3 nucleotides are TGCGCCAGCAGTCAGGGGACTAGCGGGAGTCAGAATACGCAGTATTTT. It codes for CASSQGTSGSQNTQYF.

The gene calls are TRBV30 and TRBJ1-4; tentative D call: TRBD1 (5 bases). V lost 2 bases and J lost 8, with 9 bases in between. CDR3 length: 12 amino acids. Germline values: CDR1 GTSNPN, CDR2 SVGIG (reference sequence). The CDR3: CAWSRGREKLFF. CDR3 in DNA: TGTGCCTGGAGTCGGGGGAGGGAAAAACTGTTTTTT. The entire variable domain, with the rest obtained from reference TRBV30 and TRBJ1-4, is as follows: SQTIHQWPATLVQPVGSPLSLECTVEGTSNPNLYWYRQAAGRGLQLLFYSVGIGQISSEVPQNLSASRPQDRQFILSSKKLLLSDSGFYLCAWSRGREKLFFGSGTQLSVL.

This clonotype occurred a few times. The chain uses TRBV7-2 and TRBJ2-5; D is unresolved. Germline lookup yields CDR1 SGHTA and CDR2 FQGNSA. Trimming took 5 bases from V and 4 from J, leaving 20 bases between them. CDR3 size: 16 residues. For the CDR3, the DNA is TGTGCCAGCAGCCCCCCCCCAGCCATGCCAAGAGAGACCCAGTACTTC. As protein: CASSPPPAMPRETQYF.

The chain links TRBV20-1 to TRBJ2-1, with 7 bases matching TRBD1. The V segment lost 6 bases and the J segment 6 bases; nucleotides outside the gene matches: 11. The CDR3 loop spans 14 amino acids. Germline lookup yields CDR1 DFQATT and CDR2 SNEGSKA (reference sequence). This CDR3 is CSARTADRFNEQFF. The CDR3 bases are TGCAGTGCCCGTACCGCGGACAGGTTCAATGAGCAGTTCTTC.

This clonotype has a handful of counts. The rearrangement uses TRBV7-6 and TRBJ2-2; a weak D match, TRBD2 (5 bases). The V end lost 5 bases, the J end lost 9 bases, and 13 bases lay between the germline ends. CDR3 length: 13 amino acids. Per the germline V gene, CDR1 is SGHVS and CDR2 is FNYEAQ. The CDR3, as DNA: TGTGCCAGCAGCATACGGCGGGCCCGGGAGCTGTTTTTT. Translating it yields CASSIRRARELFF.

The gene calls are TRBV6-2 or TRBV6-3 and TRBJ2-7, with D hard to call. CDR1 and CDR2 (germline): MNHEY, SVGEGT. This CDR3 is built from 13 residues. The V end was cut by 6 bases, the J end by 3 bases, with 12 bases between. CDR3 sequence reads: CASSPRYDYEQYF. The CDR3 nucleotides are TGTGCCAGCAGCCCGAGGTATGACTACGAGCAGTACTTC.

The chain links TRBV20-1 to TRBJ2-2; 10 nucleotides line up with TRBD2. CDR1 is DFQATT, CDR2 SNEGSKA, per germline (reference sequence). The CDR3 covers 16 residues. The V and J ends lost 0 bases and 6 bases, in that order; junction bases with no gene match: 7. Here the CDR3 DNA reads TGCAGTGCTAGAGATCCCCTAGCGGGAGTATCCGGGGAGCTGTTTTTT. This translates into CSARDPLAGVSGELFF.

This clonotype was detected a few times. The CDR3 region is CATSRGSRGGRTYEQYF. The CDR3 region has the DNA TGTGCCACCAGCAGAGGATCCCGGGGCGGGAGAACGTACGAGCAGTACTTC. The rearrangement joins TRBV15 to TRBJ2-7, with 7 bases identical to TRBD2. V shed 1 base and J 4 bases; nucleotides not matched to a gene: 13. Germline loops: CDR1 LNHNV, CDR2 YYDKDF (reference sequence). This CDR3 is 17 amino acids long.